This T cell receptor beta chain originates from a study of blood T cell repertoires in COVID-19. Study information: COVID-19 samples collected from the United States, Italy and Spain covered acute and convalescent phases. From T cells, B-cell-depleted T cells, or PBMCs came the material, which was cDNA or gDNA.

Germline values: CDR1 DFQATT, CDR2 SNEGSKA (reference sequence). Trimming shortened V by 6 bases and J by 10 bases, and 6 bases separated the two germline ends. This CDR3 comprises 8 residues. Per the authors' pipeline: Reference gene primer amplification in the assay estimated nucleated cell counts. Measured with immunoSEQ multiplex PCR; TCRdb has only the in-frame clones, and not every one. The V and J calls and the clone size are those of that table, but D and trimming were determined from the DNA. The sample shows 150,000 to 160,000 clones, around 90% of them seen only once. The V gene is TRBV20-1, the J gene TRBJ1-1; D is uncertain. Sequencing input: peripheral blood. This clonotype was obtained from a man over 45 with acute or convalescent COVID-19. CDR3 bases: TGCAGTGCCGGGGTAGCTTTCTTT. It specifies CSAGVAFF.